This entry concerns a single T cell receptor beta chain. This sample is part of a study of regulatory T cells in long-lasting Graves disease. Trimming cost V 4 bases and J 4 bases, with 14 bases left between them. The CDR3 has 14 residues. Germline loops: CDR1 DFQATT, CDR2 SNEGSKA (reference sequence). Arm-PCR of CDR3 regions and iRepertoire HTBI primers were the basis on which TCR beta libraries were built. TCRdb recomputed calls from the multiplex PCR reads with MiXCR, one row per CDR3 protein. The data hold about 560,000 distinct CDR3 sequences, with approximately 16% observed a single time. Sample time point: newly diagnosed GD, antithyroid drugs for less than 3 months. Researchers made the TCR library from RNA that was extracted from PBMCs. This sample also belongs to another study, concerning T cells in Graves' hyperthyroidism and ophthalmopathy.

The specimen was peripheral blood mononuclear cells (PBMCs), collected at new diagnosis, from a patient treated with antithyroid drugs. The TCR was taken from a man aged 18 to 30 with Graves disease. The chain combines TRBV20-1 with TRBJ1-5; perhaps TRBD1 as D (6 bases). The DNA of the CDR3 is TGCAGTGCTAAGGGGGGGGCCGGGAATCAGCCCCAGCATTTT. Its protein is CSAKGGAGNQPQHF.